These 9 T cell receptor beta chains were all obtained from the same sample, sequenced in a study of shared clonotypes between healthy human individuals. TCRdb keeps only in-frame clones here, not all; method: immunoSEQ multiplex PCR. Of about 2,200,000 clones in the sample, approximately 94% were seen once. Naive-designated CD8 cells lacked CD45RO, were positively enriched for CCR7, and omitted terminally differentiated effector memory CD45RA+ cells. The sample consisted of naive CD8+ T cells from PBMCs. All receptors come from a man between 18 and 29 years old in good health. Some clones in this sample may be carry-over from other donors' samples.

The chain couples TRBV7-6 to TRBJ1-1, with D unclear. Germline lookup yields CDR1 SGHVS and CDR2 FNYEAQ. CDR3 length: 16 amino acids. Trimming cost V 2 bases and J 4 bases, with 17 bases left between them. The CDR3 loop is CASSLNPGVSGTEAFF. CDR3 DNA sequence: TGTGCCAGCAGCTTAAACCCCGGAGTCAGCGGCACTGAAGCTTTCTTT. Full variable domain (remainder filled in from reference TRBV7-6 and TRBJ1-1): GAGVSQSPRYKVTKRGQDVALRCDPISGHVSLYWYRQALGQGPEFLTYFNYEAQQDKSGLPNDRFSAERPEGSISTLTIQRTEQRDSAMYRCASSLNPGVSGTEAFFGQGTRLTVV.

On this clone: Additional DNA sequences in this sample encode the identical CDR3. J is TRBJ1-5 and V is TRBV5-6; no definite D call. The CDR3 has 14 amino acids. V shed 0 bases and J shed 3 bases, with 7 bases lying between them. Germline CDR1 reads SGHDT; CDR2 reads YYEEEE. Written as DNA, the CDR3 is TGTGCCAGCAGCTTGGGCAGGACCAATCAGCCCCAGCATTTT. Its protein product is CASSLGRTNQPQHF.

The J gene is TRBJ1-2, the V gene TRBV6-5; D is ambiguous. Looked up from germline, CDR1 is MNHEY and CDR2 is SVGAGI. With 8 bases removed from V and 4 bases from J, the gap between germline ends came to 11 bases. The CDR3 has 12 amino acids. CDR3 in amino acids: CASQSSGYGYTF. Here the CDR3 DNA reads TGTGCCAGCCAGAGTAGCGGCTATGGCTACACCTTC.

The genes are TRBV19 and TRBJ2-7, with 12 bases aligning to TRBD2. This CDR3 spans 14 amino acids. V lost 7 bases and J lost 1; bases outside the gene matches: 2. Per germline, CDR1 LNHDA and CDR2 SQIVND (reference sequence). CDR3 coding DNA: TGTGCCAGTAAGGGACTAGCGGGTTCCTACGAGCAGTACTTC. The encoded protein is CASKGLAGSYEQYF.

In this sample, this clone turned up once. The rearrangement joins TRBV5-1 to TRBJ2-7; D perhaps matches TRBD1 (6 bases). V was shortened by 4 bases and J by 0 bases, with 14 bases between the two germline ends. This CDR3 comprises 15 residues. In germline, CDR1 is SGHRS, CDR2 YFSETQ. CDR3 region: CASSDPGAISYEQYF. DNA of the CDR3: TGCGCCAGCAGCGACCCAGGGGCGATCTCCTACGAGCAGTACTTC.

This clone was counted a single time. This chain connects TRBV5-1 to TRBJ2-2; a weak D match, TRBD1 (5 bases). The CDR3 runs to 15 residues. Germline V gene sequence: CDR1 SGHRS, CDR2 YFSETQ. V shed 6 bases and J shed 5 bases, with 17 bases lying between them. The chain's CDR3 is CASTTDPLKTGELFF. The CDR3 DNA reads as TGCGCCAGCACGACAGACCCTTTAAAGACCGGGGAGCTGTTTTTT.

The genes are TRBV13 and TRBJ2-7; 8 positions agree with TRBD1. With 0 bases clipped from V and 4 bases from J, the junction kept 11 bases outside the gene matches. CDR1 and CDR2 from the germline V gene are PRHDT and FYEKMQ (reference sequence). The CDR3 has 17 amino acids. CDR3 sequence reads: CASSLGVAWTGMYEQYF. The CDR3 nucleotides are TGTGCCAGCAGCTTAGGCGTTGCTTGGACAGGGATGTACGAGCAGTACTTC.

Note on this clone: This specimen includes other DNA sequences encoding the same CDR3. Here the CDR3 DNA reads TGTGCCAGCAGTTACTCTGGACAGGGGTATGGCTACACCTTC. Translation gives CASSYSGQGYGYTF. The chain combines TRBV6-5 with TRBJ1-2; the match to TRBD1 covers 9 bases. This CDR3 has 14 residues. Germline V CDR1 and CDR2: MNHEY, SVGAGI. V shed 0 bases, J shed 5 bases, and the junction held 1 base outside the gene matches.

This chain joins TRBV27 and TRBJ1-5; D perhaps matches TRBD1 (6 bases). The germline CDR1 and CDR2 sequences are MNHEY and SMNVEV (reference sequence). The CDR3 runs 16 residues. V lost 5 bases to trimming and J lost 3 bases, with 17 bases between them. The CDR3 here is CASSPREGGVNQPQHF. The CDR3 region has the DNA TGTGCCAGCAGTCCCCGGGAGGGGGGTGTCAATCAGCCCCAGCATTTT.